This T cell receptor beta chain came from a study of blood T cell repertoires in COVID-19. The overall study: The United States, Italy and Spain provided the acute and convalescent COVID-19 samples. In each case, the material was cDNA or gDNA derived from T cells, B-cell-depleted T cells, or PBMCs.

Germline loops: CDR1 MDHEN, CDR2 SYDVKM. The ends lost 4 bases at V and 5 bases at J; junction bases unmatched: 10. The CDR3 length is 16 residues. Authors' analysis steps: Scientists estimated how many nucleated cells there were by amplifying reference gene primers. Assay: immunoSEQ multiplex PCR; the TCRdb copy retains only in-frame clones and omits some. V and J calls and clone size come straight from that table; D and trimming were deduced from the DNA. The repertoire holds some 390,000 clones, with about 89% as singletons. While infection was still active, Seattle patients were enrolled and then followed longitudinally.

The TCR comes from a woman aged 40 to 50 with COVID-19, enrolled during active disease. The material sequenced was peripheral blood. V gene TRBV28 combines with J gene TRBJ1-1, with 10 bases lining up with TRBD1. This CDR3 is CASSSWTGGSGTEAFF. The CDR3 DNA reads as TGTGCCAGCAGTTCCTGGACAGGGGGATCGGGAACTGAAGCTTTCTTT.